This TCR beta chain derives from a study of graft-versus-host responses after intestinal transplantation. Study overall: All of the recipients had induction that used anti-thymocyte globulin, then tacrolimus and steroids for around three years. Overall study results and limits: GvH clones detected in recipient marrow included some appearing first in ileum or blood. After transplant, early declines in HvG clones were associated with peak levels of circulating GvH clones. Within the allografts of patients who had graft-donor T cell macrochimerism, graft-versus-host to host-versus-graft clonal ratios were high.

About this clone itself: Its antigen is unidentified.

CDR3 length equals 14 residues. Trimming pared 0 bases from V and 3 bases from J, leaving 10 bases between. Germline-derived CDR1 and CDR2 are SGHNT and YYREEE (reference sequence). The protocol was immunoSEQ multiplex PCR, while the TCRdb copy is restricted to in-frame clones and leaves out a portion. The sample comprises tens of thousands of clones, around 92% of which are singletons, and more than 0.095% rests with the top ten. This sequence was found in a human donor who received an intestinal transplant. The chain is built from TRBV5-4 and TRBJ2-7, with D perhaps matching TRBD1 (5 bases). The sample here was unstimulated CD4+ T cells sorted from spleen or lymph node cells, taken before intestinal transplant. The CDR3 here is CASSLGTGLYEQYF. The DNA for the CDR3 is TGTGCCAGCAGCTTGGGAACAGGTCTCTACGAGCAGTACTTC. Full variable domain (missing parts from reference TRBV5-4 and TRBJ2-7): ETGVTQSPTHLIKTRGQQVTLRCSSQSGHNTVSWYQQALGQGPQFIFQYYREEENGRGNFPPRFSGLQFPNYSSELNVNALELDDSALYLCASSLGTGLYEQYFGPGTRLTVT.